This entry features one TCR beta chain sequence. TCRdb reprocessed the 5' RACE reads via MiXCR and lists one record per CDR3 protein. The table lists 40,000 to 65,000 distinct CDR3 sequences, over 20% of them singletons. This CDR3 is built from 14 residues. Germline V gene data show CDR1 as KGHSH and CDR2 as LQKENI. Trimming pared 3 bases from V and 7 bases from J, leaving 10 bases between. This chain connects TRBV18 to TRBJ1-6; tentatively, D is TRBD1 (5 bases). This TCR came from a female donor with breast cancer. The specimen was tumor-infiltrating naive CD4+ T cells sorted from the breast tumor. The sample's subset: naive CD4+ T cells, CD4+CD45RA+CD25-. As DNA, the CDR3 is TGTGCCAGCTCACCGAAGCAGGGAAATTCACCCCTCCACTTT. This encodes CASSPKQGNSPLHF.